This T cell receptor beta chain was sequenced in a study of OX40 agonist ivuxolimab in advanced cancers. The assay was immunoSEQ multiplex PCR, and TCRdb's table has in-frame clones only and misses some. The repertoire has almost 70,000 clones, roughly 90% of them found once; the top ten carry 0.3%. The study, taken as a whole, reports: Low normalized T-cell clonal expansion also characterized some of the nonresponders.

V lost 2 bases, J lost 9 bases, and 11 bases stayed unmatched. The germline V gene encodes CDR1 SGHTA and CDR2 FQGTGA. The CDR3 totals 16 residues. In regard to this clone: Antigen: not known.

This TCR was sampled from an adult with an advanced solid tumor such as melanoma, head and neck, liver or kidney cancer. This sample comprised CD4+ or CD8+ T cells sorted from blood, obtained in a trial of the OX40 agonist ivuxolimab. The chain joins TRBV7-3 to TRBJ2-1, with TRBD2 matching 9 bases. In DNA form, the CDR3 reads TGTGCCAGCAGCTTAGTCGGGCGGGAGGGCCCTAGTGAGCAGTTCTTC. Protein: CASSLVGREGPSEQFF. Complete variable domain (other parts from reference TRBV7-3 and TRBJ2-1): GAGVSQTPSNKVTEKGKYVELRCDPISGHTALYWYRQSLGQGPEFLIYFQGTGAADDSGLPNDRFFAVRPEGSVSTLKIQRTERGDSAVYLCASSLVGREGPSEQFFGPGTRLTVL.